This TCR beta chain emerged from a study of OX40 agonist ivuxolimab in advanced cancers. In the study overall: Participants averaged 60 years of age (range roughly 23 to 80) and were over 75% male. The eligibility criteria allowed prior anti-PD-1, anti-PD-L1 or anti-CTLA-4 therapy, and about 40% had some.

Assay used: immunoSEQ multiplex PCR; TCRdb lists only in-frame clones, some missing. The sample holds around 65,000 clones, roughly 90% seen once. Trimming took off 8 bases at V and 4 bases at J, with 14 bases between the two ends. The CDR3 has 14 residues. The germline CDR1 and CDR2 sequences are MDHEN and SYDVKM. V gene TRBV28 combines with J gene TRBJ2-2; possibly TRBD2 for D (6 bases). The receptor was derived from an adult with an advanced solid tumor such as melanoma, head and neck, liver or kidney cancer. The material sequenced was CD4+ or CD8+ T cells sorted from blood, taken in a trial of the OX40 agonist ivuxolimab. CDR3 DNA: TGTGCCAGCGGGTCGGGGGAAGGCACCGGGGAGCTGTTTTTT. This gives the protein CASGSGEGTGELFF.